These 16 T cell receptor beta chains were sequenced from one sample in a study of cytomegalovirus exposure and HLA in healthy donors. PCR was performed using 60 Vbeta and 13 Jbeta primers. The data were produced by immunoSEQ multiplex PCR, yet TCRdb's version contains in-frame clones alone and is incomplete. The table has about 120,000 clones, approximately 78% seen once; the top ten hold about 1.8%. The sequenced material came from PBMCs. These receptors came from a middle-aged man in good health and CMV-seronegative.

CDR3 DNA sequence: TGTGCCAGCAGCTCGTCCGGGACAGGGGTTTGGGAGCAGTACTTC. This translates into CASSSSGTGVWEQYF. The genes are TRBV5-6 and TRBJ2-7; 10 bases map to TRBD1. J gave up 7 bases and V 3 bases, and 10 bases lay outside the gene matches. The V gene's germline CDR1 is SGHDT and CDR2 YYEEEE. The CDR3 is 15 residues long.

This clone was seen only once. This chain links TRBV5-4 with TRBJ2-7, with a possible D match to TRBD1 (6 bases). Trimming pared 4 bases from V and 2 bases from J, leaving 10 bases between. The CDR3 totals 13 residues. CDR1 and CDR2 from the germline V gene are SGHNT and YYREEE (reference sequence). For the CDR3, the DNA is TGTGCCAGCAGCCCGGGGACAACCTACGAGCAGTACTTC. Its protein product is CASSPGTTYEQYF.

The rearrangement joins TRBV27 to TRBJ1-1; 7 bases align to TRBD1. This CDR3 has 14 amino acids. CDR1 and CDR2 from the germline V gene are MNHEY and SMNVEV (reference sequence). V was clipped by 7 bases and J by 0 bases; unmatched bases: 5. The chain's CDR3 is CASTRQGLNTEAFF. As DNA, the CDR3 is TGTGCCAGCACCCGACAGGGCCTGAACACTGAAGCTTTCTTT.

V and J are TRBV5-6 and TRBJ2-7, with TRBD1 matching over 10 bases. The CDR3 is 15 amino acids. Germline values: CDR1 SGHDT, CDR2 YYEEEE. With 2 bases clipped from V and 5 bases from J, the junction kept 7 bases outside the gene matches. CDR3 sequence: CASSLETGGVDEQYF. CDR3 DNA: TGTGCCAGCAGCTTAGAGACAGGGGGCGTCGACGAGCAGTACTTC.

The chain couples TRBV10-1 to TRBJ2-2; D is possibly TRBD2 (6 bases). V was shortened by 0 bases and J by 1 base, with 9 bases between the two germline ends. The germline CDR1 and CDR2 sequences are WNHNN and SYGVQD (reference sequence). CDR3 size: 16 residues. CDR3 sequence: CASSESSSGNTGELFF. The CDR3 nucleotides are TGCGCCAGCAGTGAGTCGAGTAGCGGGAACACCGGGGAGCTGTTTTTT.

This sequence joins TRBV29-1 and TRBJ1-1; TRBD1 is a possible D gene (6 bases). The CDR3 consists of 15 residues. Trimming left V 6 bases short and J 0 bases short, with 17 bases between. The germline V gene encodes CDR1 SQVTM and CDR2 ANQGSEA. CDR3 sequence reads: CSVASTGQMNTEAFF. CDR3 nucleotide sequence: TGCAGCGTGGCTTCGACAGGACAAATGAACACTGAAGCTTTCTTT.

The J gene is TRBJ2-5, the V gene TRBV5-4; 12 bases map to TRBD1. Trimming removed 0 bases from V and 4 bases from J; junction bases left unmatched: 4. The CDR3 covers 16 residues. CDR1 SGHNT and CDR2 YYREEE come from the germline V gene (reference sequence). The CDR3 here is CASSLGGQGARETQYF. DNA for the CDR3: TGTGCCAGCAGCTTGGGGGGACAGGGGGCAAGAGAGACCCAGTACTTC. The full variable domain, with the rest looked up from reference TRBV5-4 and TRBJ2-5, is ETGVTQSPTHLIKTRGQQVTLRCSSQSGHNTVSWYQQALGQGPQFIFQYYREEENGRGNFPPRFSGLQFPNYSSELNVNALELDDSALYLCASSLGGQGARETQYFGPGTRLLVL.

This clone has only one observation. This chain connects TRBV2 to TRBJ2-3; D ambiguous. Germline values: CDR1 SNHLY, CDR2 FYNNEI. The V end lost 7 bases, the J end lost 6 bases, and 11 bases lay between the germline ends. This CDR3 is built from 12 residues. As DNA, the CDR3 is TGTGCCAGCACTCAGAACCGCGATACGCAGTATTTT. This gives the protein CASTQNRDTQYF.

The chain joins TRBV10-1 to TRBJ2-7; no clear D gene. V lost 7 bases and J lost 0, with 10 bases in between. Germline-derived CDR1 and CDR2 are WNHNN and SYGVQD (reference sequence). This CDR3 comprises 13 residues. The CDR3 DNA follows: TGCGCCAGCATGAGGTCCCACTCCTACGAGCAGTACTTC. Its protein product is CASMRSHSYEQYF.

The J gene is TRBJ1-1, the V gene TRBV19; the D is unclear. V lost 7 bases and J lost 5, with 11 bases in between. The CDR3 consists of 12 residues. CDR1 and CDR2 from the germline V gene are LNHDA and SQIVND (reference sequence). The CDR3 bases are TGTGCCAGTAACGGGGATGAAACTGAAGCTTTCTTT. Amino acids: CASNGDETEAFF.

The chain combines TRBV7-2 with TRBJ2-5; the match to TRBD2 covers 8 bases. The DNA end is a closer match to TRBJ2-7, so the J assignment may be wrong. The germline gives CDR1 SGHTA, CDR2 FQGNSA. The CDR3 totals 15 residues. The CDR3 nucleotides read TGTGCCAGCAGCTTAGGGGTAGCGGGATCCGGCGAGCAGTACTTC. This sequence encodes CASSLGVAGSGEQYF.

V usage is TRBV7-2 and J usage is TRBJ2-2; weak D call: TRBD2 (6 bases). The V gene lost 6 bases and the J gene lost 6 bases, with 11 bases spanning the gap. The germline CDR1 and CDR2 sequences are SGHTA and FQGNSA. CDR3 length: 13 amino acids. The CDR3 here is CASSRGRSGELFF. Here the CDR3 DNA reads TGTGCCAGCAGTAGAGGGAGGTCCGGGGAGCTGTTTTTT.

This rearrangement joins TRBV28 to TRBJ1-5; 7 bases line up with TRBD1. This CDR3 has 16 residues. V trimming: 6 bases; J trimming: 6 bases; junction bases outside the gene matches: 14. CDR1 and CDR2 from the germline V gene are MDHEN and SYDVKM. The CDR3 bases are TGTGCCAGCAGATCGAGGCGACAGGGTACGAGTCAGCCCCAGCATTTT. Translated: CASRSRRQGTSQPQHF.

The gene calls are TRBV11-2 and TRBJ1-1; perhaps TRBD1 as D (6 bases). Germline CDR1 is SGHAT and CDR2 is FQNNGV. V lost 7 bases to trimming and J lost 10 bases, with 13 bases between them. The CDR3 totals 11 residues. The CDR3 region is CASIEQGAAFF. Here the CDR3 DNA reads TGTGCCAGCATCGAACAGGGTGCAGCTTTCTTT.

The V and J genes are TRBV30 and TRBJ1-4; D not resolved. Per the germline V gene, CDR1 is GTSNPN and CDR2 is SVGIG (reference sequence). The CDR3 runs 13 residues. The ends were cut back, 1 base at V and 8 bases at J, with 11 bases in the middle. In DNA, the CDR3 is TGTGCCTGGAGTGGAGGGCTTAGGGAAAAACTGTTTTTT. This gives the protein CAWSGGLREKLFF.

V and J are TRBV30 and TRBJ2-1; D is undetermined. The CDR3 runs 13 residues. The V and J ends lost 2 bases and 0 bases respectively, with 5 bases between them. Germline CDR1 is GTSNPN and CDR2 is SVGIG (reference sequence). The CDR3 DNA is TGTGCCTGGAGTCAGGACTCCTACAATGAGCAGTTCTTC. This sequence encodes CAWSQDSYNEQFF.